This T cell receptor (beta chain) was captured by sequencing in a study of blood T cell repertoires in COVID-19. V was trimmed by 1 base and J by 5 bases, leaving 8 bases between them. CDR3 length: 13 amino acids. Germline V gene lookup returns CDR1 SGHAT and CDR2 FQDESV (reference sequence). Generated by immunoSEQ multiplex PCR, the TCRdb table keeps only in-frame clones and is missing some. The sample records 150,000 to 200,000 clones, approximately 95% being singletons. Source material: peripheral blood. This sequence joins TRBV11-1 and TRBJ2-5; the D is unclear. The receptor was derived from a woman aged 55-75 years with COVID-19, enrolled during active disease. The CDR3 sequence: CASSLGSVETQYF. Here the CDR3 DNA reads TGTGCCAGCAGCTTAGGTTCAGTCGAGACCCAGTACTTC.